This T cell receptor (beta chain) was captured by sequencing in a study of T cell responses to AZD1222 COVID-19 vaccine (dated by TCRdb to the early 2020s). General notes on the study: AZD1222 recipients with second doses at about 4 weeks or about 12 weeks were pooled, because spike-specific TCR depth and breadth did not differ between schedules. TCR sequencing was performed for fewer than 250 trial participants, of whom about 200 were given two doses of AZD1222 and around 26 were given two doses of MenACWY control vaccine. Trial participants were enrolled by age into subgroups of 18-55, 56-69 and 70-plus years, and around 140, 26 and 57 TCR-sequenced participants, respectively, were included in these subgroups.

The CDR3 regions of human TCRbeta chains were subjected to immunosequencing. Regarding the original processing steps: Repertoire TCRs were checked for matches against a reference library of SARS-CoV-2-specific TCRs that had been generated using the MIRA antigen-specificity platform. Breadth was defined as the fraction of unique TCRs that were SARS-CoV-2-associated. Depth was defined as the fraction of total T cells that were SARS-CoV-2-associated. Using the MIRA data, each spike-specific TCR was assigned both to the spike region to which the TCR was reactive and to a CD4 or CD8 class. Log10-transformed breadth and depth values were compared by one-way ANOVA with Sidak's multiple comparisons tests. This immuneACCESS table, as held by TCRdb, lists in-frame sequences with V and J called but not all clones. Of the missing ones, under half trace to an unresolved V gene in checked studies; the others have no known cause. Clone size and the V and J calls come from that table; the DNA yielded D and trimming. For this sample there are around 100,000 clones; around nine tenths appear just once. The ten largest clones represent approximately 1.2% of the sample.

Including cysteine and phenylalanine, the CDR3 has 14 amino acids. The sequence is cut down to CDR3 DNA, 42 bases in frame from base 1. As encoded in the germline V gene, CDR1 is KGHSH while CDR2 is LQKENI. V drops 6 bases and J drops 7 bases, leaving 18 bases in between. Notes on this clone: Its binding antigen is unknown. No base quality information exists; no much larger clone differs at one position.

The time point label for this specimen denotes: baseline before first vaccination. Samples from vaccinated people were obtained from the UK trials COV001 and COV002, which included a single-blind randomized controlled phase 2/3 trial of AZD1222 (ChAdOx1 nCoV-19) in healthy adults. Trial participant PBMC samples were collected at day 0 and day 28 after the second dose for TCRbeta chain sequencing. Beyond this particular receptor, the publication reports: Vaccine-associated CD4 TCRs spanned the whole spike protein, with dominant responses in regions 160-218 and 743-854. Spike-specific TCR breadth and depth rose significantly after two AZD1222 doses compared with day 0 and with MenACWY recipients. Only five to seven AZD1222 recipients were SARS-CoV-2 seropositive at baseline, limiting conclusions about previously exposed vaccinees. Because no samples from the day 14 peak response were available, repertoires could be characterized only after the peak T cell response. Participants were mostly white British, with more females than males. The authors suggested clonal diversity may have been underestimated. In the small 56-69-year group, the increase in depth fell short of significance, most likely because of low power. Epitopes outside the regions mutated in the B.1.351 and B.1.1.7 variants were reportedly recognized by nearly half of the unique spike-specific TCRs.

Sequenced here: peripheral blood, sampled on day 0 of AZD1222 vaccination. Recombination connected TRBV18 to TRBJ1-2; 5 matching bases give a weak D call of TRBD1. This clonotype was obtained from an adult in good health. The nucleotides read TGTGCCAGCTCCCGTCAGGAAGGGGCCTCTGGCTACACCTTC. It specifies CASSRQEGASGYTF.